Below are 7 T cell receptor beta chains sequenced from a single sample in a study of STAT5B mutations in CD4+ large granular lymphocyte leukemia. Produced via immunoSEQ multiplex PCR; TCRdb's table is partial and in-frame only. The sample yields about 9,600 clones, roughly 83% seen once. The material sequenced was PBMCs. These receptors were collected from a man aged 55-75 years with CD4+ T-cell large granular lymphocyte leukemia.

The chain recombines TRBV6-4 with TRBJ2-7; TRBD2 might be the D (7 bases). The CDR3 consists of 14 residues. Germline lookup yields CDR1 MRHNA and CDR2 SNTAGT. Trimming took off 6 bases at V and 1 base at J, with 13 bases between the two ends. CDR3 sequence: CASRKEGGSYEQYF. Written as DNA, the CDR3 is TGTGCCAGCAGGAAGGAGGGGGGGTCCTACGAGCAGTACTTC.

The J gene is TRBJ1-2, the V gene TRBV6-1, with 9 bases matching TRBD1. Germline V gene lookup returns CDR1 MNHNS and CDR2 SASEGT. Germline trimming cut 0 bases from V and 4 bases from J; bases unmatched to any gene: 6. This CDR3 has 16 amino acids. The CDR3 region has the DNA TGTGCCAGCAGTGAAGCCACAGGGGGCGCAGGCTATGGCTACACCTTC. Translation gives CASSEATGGAGYGYTF.

CDR3 DNA sequence: TGCGCCAGCAGCCCCGGACAGGGCGACCAAGAGACCCAGTACTTC. This encodes CASSPGQGDQETQYF. The chain employs TRBV5-1 and TRBJ2-5; 8 bases fit TRBD1. V was pared by 4 bases and J by 0 bases, with 5 bases of the junction left unmatched. CDR3 size: 15 residues. The germline V gene encodes CDR1 SGHRS and CDR2 YFSETQ.

This clone appeared a few times. The chain couples TRBV6-5 to TRBJ2-7; 7 bases agree with TRBD1. Germline CDR1 and CDR2: MNHEY and SVGAGI. This CDR3 is built from 13 residues. V was clipped by 11 bases and J by 1 base; unmatched bases: 8. The CDR3 DNA reads TGTGCCGTCCGGGACAGCGGATCCTACGAGCAGTACTTC. Its translation is CAVRDSGSYEQYF.

The chain links TRBV7-9 to TRBJ2-7, with D tentatively TRBD2 (5 bases). V was cut by 0 bases and J by 4 bases, with 13 bases left in between. Germline V gene data show CDR1 as SEHNR and CDR2 as FQNEAQ (reference sequence). This CDR3 has 15 amino acids. The CDR3 protein is CASSLAAPGKYEQYF. The CDR3 DNA reads TGTGCCAGCAGCTTAGCGGCTCCGGGGAAATACGAGCAGTACTTC.

This clone was seen a single time. The rearrangement joins TRBV28 to TRBJ1-2, with D tentatively TRBD1 (6 bases). This CDR3 is 14 amino acids long. V dropped 5 bases and J dropped 0 bases, with 10 bases sitting between them. Germline values: CDR1 MDHEN, CDR2 SYDVKM. The CDR3 reads CASSGTSPNYGYTF. The CDR3 DNA sequence: TGTGCCAGCAGTGGGACATCTCCTAACTATGGCTACACCTTC.

V is TRBV11-2 and J is TRBJ2-7, with D tentatively TRBD1 or TRBD2 (5 bases each). Trimming shortened V by 1 base and J by 5 bases, and 21 bases separated the two germline ends. This CDR3 spans 17 amino acids. Looked up from germline, CDR1 is SGHAT and CDR2 is FQNNGV. The CDR3, as DNA: TGTGCCAGCAGCTTAGTGCCTCCTAGCAGTATCAGGGACGAGCAGTACTTC. This sequence encodes CASSLVPPSSIRDEQYF.